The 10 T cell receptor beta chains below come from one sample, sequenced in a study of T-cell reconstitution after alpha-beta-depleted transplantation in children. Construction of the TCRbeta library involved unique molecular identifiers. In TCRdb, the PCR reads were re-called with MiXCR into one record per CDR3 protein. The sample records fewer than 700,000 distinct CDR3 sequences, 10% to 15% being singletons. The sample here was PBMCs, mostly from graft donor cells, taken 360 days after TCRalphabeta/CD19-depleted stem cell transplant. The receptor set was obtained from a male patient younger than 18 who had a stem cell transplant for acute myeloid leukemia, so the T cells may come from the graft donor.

The DNA of the CDR3 is TGTGCCAGCAGCCAAGAAGATGGGGGCCGGGGGTACTACGAGCAGTACTTC. It translates to CASSQEDGGRGYYEQYF. The chain uses TRBV4-2 and TRBJ2-7; D tentatively fits TRBD1 or TRBD2 (6 bases each). CDR1 is LGHNA, CDR2 YNFKEQ, per germline. The V end lost 0 bases, the J end lost 3 bases, and 18 bases lay between the germline ends. The CDR3 runs to 17 residues.

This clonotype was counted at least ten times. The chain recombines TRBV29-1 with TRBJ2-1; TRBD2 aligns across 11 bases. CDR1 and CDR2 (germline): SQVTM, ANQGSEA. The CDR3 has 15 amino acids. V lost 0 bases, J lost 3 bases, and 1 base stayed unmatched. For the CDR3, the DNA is TGCAGCGTTGAAGATCTAGCGGGAGGCTACAATGAGCAGTTCTTC. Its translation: CSVEDLAGGYNEQFF.

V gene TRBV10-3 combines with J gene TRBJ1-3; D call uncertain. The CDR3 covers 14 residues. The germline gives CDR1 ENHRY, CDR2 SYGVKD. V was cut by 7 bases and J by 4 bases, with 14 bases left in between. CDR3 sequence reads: CAITLTERGNTIYF. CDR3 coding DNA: TGTGCCATCACCTTGACCGAACGAGGAAACACCATATATTTT.

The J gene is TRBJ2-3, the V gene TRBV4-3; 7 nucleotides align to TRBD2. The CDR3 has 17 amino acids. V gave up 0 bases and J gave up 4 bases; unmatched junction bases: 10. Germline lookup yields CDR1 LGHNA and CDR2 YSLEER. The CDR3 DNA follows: TGCGCCAGCAGCCAAGATGGAATAGCGGGCTCCCCAGATACGCAGTATTTT. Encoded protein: CASSQDGIAGSPDTQYF.

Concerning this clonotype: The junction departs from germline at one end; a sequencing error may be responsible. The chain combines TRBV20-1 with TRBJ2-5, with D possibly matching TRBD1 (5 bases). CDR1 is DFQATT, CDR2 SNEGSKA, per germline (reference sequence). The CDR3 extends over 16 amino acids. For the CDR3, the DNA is TGCTGTGCGGAAAGCCCAAGGGGCGCGGTGGTGGAGACCCAGTACTTC. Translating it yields CCAESPRGAVVETQYF.

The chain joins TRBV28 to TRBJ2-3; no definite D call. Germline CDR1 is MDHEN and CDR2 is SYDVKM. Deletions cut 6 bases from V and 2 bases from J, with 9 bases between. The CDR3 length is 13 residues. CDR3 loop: CASSYRITDTQYF. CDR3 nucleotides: TGTGCCAGCAGCTACCGTATCACAGATACGCAGTATTTT.

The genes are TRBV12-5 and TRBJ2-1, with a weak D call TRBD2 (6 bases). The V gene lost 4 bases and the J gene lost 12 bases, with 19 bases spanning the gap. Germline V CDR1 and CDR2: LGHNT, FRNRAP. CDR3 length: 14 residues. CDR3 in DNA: TGTGCTAGTGGTTACCTTCGAAGGGACTCCCTGCAGTTCTTC. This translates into CASGYLRRDSLQFF.

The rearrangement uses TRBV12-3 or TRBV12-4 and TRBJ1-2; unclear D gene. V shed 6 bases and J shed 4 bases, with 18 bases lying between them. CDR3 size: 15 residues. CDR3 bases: TGTGCCAGCAGCCGAGGCTGGGGTATCGGCTATGGCTACACCTTC. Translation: CASSRGWGIGYGYTF.

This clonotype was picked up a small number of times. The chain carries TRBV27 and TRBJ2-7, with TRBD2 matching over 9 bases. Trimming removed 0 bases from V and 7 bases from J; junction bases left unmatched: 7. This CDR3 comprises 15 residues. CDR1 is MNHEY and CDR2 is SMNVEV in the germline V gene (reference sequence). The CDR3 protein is CASSLSVAGVREQYF. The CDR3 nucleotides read TGTGCCAGCAGTTTATCGGTAGCGGGAGTGAGAGAGCAGTACTTC.

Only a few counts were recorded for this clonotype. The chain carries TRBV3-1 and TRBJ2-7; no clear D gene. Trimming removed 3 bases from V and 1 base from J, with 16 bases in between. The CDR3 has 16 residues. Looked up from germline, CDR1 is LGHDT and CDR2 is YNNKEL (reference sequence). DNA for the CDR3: TGTGCCAGCAGCCACCATCGAGCAGGCGTATCCTACGAGCAGTACTTC. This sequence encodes CASSHHRAGVSYEQYF.